A selection of T cell receptor beta chains follows, all from one sample in a study of early T cells in non-severe SARS-CoV-2 infection. Each CDR3 protein gets one entry after TCRdb re-called the 5' RACE reads with MiXCR. The table has approximately 98,000 distinct CDR3 sequences, 9% to 14% seen once. Sequencing was carried out using whole blood. All receptors derive from an adult who was a healthcare worker with PCR-confirmed SARS-CoV-2 infection or an uninfected control (not recorded which). The CDR3 runs from the conserved cysteine through the conserved F or W. Each record gives: J gene, clone size, V gene, D gene, CDR3 length, CDR3 protein, CDR3 DNA. D genes are given only for firm matches. Expanded clones get a size class; other rows say once, few or many, or leave the size out.

>TRBJ1-2|few|TRBV19|-|16
CATPVLNFLGNYGYTF
TGTGCCACCCCGGTCCTAAATTTCCTCGGAAACTATGGCTACACCTTC
>TRBJ1-1|-|TRBV11-2|-|13
CASSSEYQGRAFF
TGTGCCAGCAGCTCCGAATACCAGGGGAGAGCTTTCTTT
>TRBJ1-6|many|TRBV3-1|-|14
CASSRRSFNSPLHF
TGTGCCAGCAGTCGTCGCTCCTTTAATTCACCCCTCCACTTT
>TRBJ2-3|many|TRBV10-2|TRBD2|13
CASRDYQLDTQYF
TGCGCCAGCCGGGACTACCAGCTAGATACGCAGTATTTT
>TRBJ2-1|-|TRBV7-3|TRBD2|15
CASSPRGGLGNEQFF
TGTGCCAGCAGCCCGCGGGGGGGGCTGGGGAATGAGCAGTTCTTC
>TRBJ1-2|few|TRBV29-1|-|11
CSVESANGYTF
TGCAGCGTTGAGTCGGCGAATGGCTACACCTTC
>TRBJ1-5|many|TRBV5-6|-|15
CASSLGGLLRQPQHF
TGTGCCAGCAGCTTGGGAGGGCTACTCCGGCAGCCCCAGCATTTT
>TRBJ2-1|-|TRBV9|-|15
CASSVGSGPYNEQFF
TGTGCCAGCAGCGTAGGGTCCGGGCCCTACAATGAGCAGTTCTTC
>TRBJ2-1|few|TRBV15|-|15
CATSRGGGGYEEQFF
TGTGCCACCAGCAGAGGTGGAGGGGGCTACGAGGAGCAGTTCTTC
>TRBJ1-1|many|TRBV5-6|-|14
CASSPPPGRTEAFF
TGTGCCAGCAGCCCTCCACCCGGGAGGACTGAAGCTTTCTTT
>TRBJ2-5|few|TRBV7-3|-|15
CASSPGFQGLETQYF
TGTGCCAGCAGCCCCGGGTTTCAGGGCCTGGAGACCCAGTACTTC
>TRBJ1-5|-|TRBV6-1|TRBD1|17
CASSPLWTGVSNQPQHF
TGTGCCAGCAGTCCATTATGGACAGGGGTTAGCAATCAGCCCCAGCATTTT
>TRBJ1-4|medium-sized|TRBV29-1|-|13
CSALPATNEKLFF
TGCAGCGCCCTACCAGCAACTAATGAAAAACTGTTTTTT
>TRBJ2-2|-|TRBV6-4|-|15
CASSPEGGPTGELFF
TGTGCCAGCAGCCCAGAGGGGGGTCCGACCGGGGAGCTGTTTTTT
>TRBJ2-3|-|TRBV15|-|15
CATSARCGNSDTQYF
TGTGCCACCAGCGCGCGCTGCGGGAATTCAGATACGCAGTATTTT
>TRBJ2-7|many|TRBV6-5|-|15
CASSRPGTAVREQYF
TGTGCCAGCAGCCGTCCCGGGACCGCAGTGAGGGAGCAGTACTTC
>TRBJ2-6|-|TRBV6-5|-|16
CASSNLQGSGANVLTF
TGTGCCAGCAGTAACTTACAGGGCTCTGGGGCCAACGTCCTGACTTTC
>TRBJ1-5|-|TRBV10-3|-|12
CAISESNQPQHF
TGTGCCATCAGTGAGTCGAATCAGCCCCAGCATTTT
>TRBJ2-2|-|TRBV20-1|-|14
CSARARANTGELFF
TGCAGTGCCAGGGCCAGGGCGAACACCGGGGAGCTGTTTTTT
>TRBJ2-5|-|TRBV12-3/TRBV12-4|-|15
CASSLAHRSWTTQYF
TGTGCCAGCAGTTTAGCGCACAGGTCTTGGACGACCCAGTACTTC